These T cell receptor beta chains were read from a single sample in a study of CD8 T cells in Susac syndrome. TCRdb redid the calling of the immunoSEQ multiplex PCR reads with MiXCR, one entry per CDR3 protein. The sample shows 150,000 to 180,000 distinct CDR3 sequences, around 95% of them seen only once. Sequences were obtained from CD8+ T cells from PBMCs. The source is a human donor with multiple sclerosis. Both conserved end residues are part of each CDR3. The order of the fields is V gene, J gene, CDR3 protein.

>TRBV12-3/TRBV12-4|TRBJ2-4
CASSPARGGATKNIQYF
>TRBV27|TRBJ1-6
CASSLSTGGYSPLHF
>TRBV13|TRBJ2-6
CASSLGGFGNSGANVLTF
>TRBV20-1|TRBJ2-3
CSARSSGESTDTQYF
>TRBV19|TRBJ2-1
CASLGARGDEQFF
>TRBV30|TRBJ2-1
CAWSGRGGLAKFEQFF
>TRBV6-5|TRBJ2-2
CASVSVSTGELFF
>TRBV29-1|TRBJ1-2
CSVPGQGRGYTF
>TRBV3-1|TRBJ2-1
CASSYTGGGNEQFF
>TRBV5-6|TRBJ1-1
CASSLGPGDEAFF
>TRBV30|TRBJ1-2
CAWSEEGIYGYTF
>TRBV13|TRBJ1-1
CASSPRTGYTEAFF
>TRBV9|TRBJ2-5
CASSARISETQYF
>TRBV13|TRBJ1-1
CASRAVGDTEAFF
>TRBV5-6|TRBJ2-7
CASSLYSYEQYF
>TRBV20-1|TRBJ2-7
CSARGTGPYEQYF
>TRBV27|TRBJ2-2
CASSLYRGTGELFF
>TRBV11-2|TRBJ2-3
CASSLVVSTDTQYF
>TRBV6-5|TRBJ2-3
CASITVEGDGDTDTQYF
>TRBV15|TRBJ2-5
CATSRTSQETQYF
>TRBV29-1|TRBJ2-3
CSAEQGSADTQYF
>TRBV4-1|TRBJ2-6
CASSPATGANVLTF
>TRBV28|TRBJ1-5
CASGVYSNQPQHF
>TRBV9|TRBJ2-3
CASSGLAGTTRDTQYF
>TRBV7-9|TRBJ1-1
CAGAANTEAFF
>TRBV12-3/TRBV12-4|TRBJ2-1
CASSSGTSGGGFYNEQFF